This T cell receptor beta chain was identified in a study of OX40 agonist ivuxolimab in advanced cancers. Study details: Those treated in dose escalation had hepatocellular carcinoma, melanoma, renal cell cancer or head and neck cancer. Of the patients, three showed partial responses, one with hepatocellular carcinoma and two with cutaneous melanoma.

Study-wide results and caveats: The work left the antigen specificity of expanded peripheral T cells undetermined. Low normalized clonal expansion also occurred in some nonresponding patients.

CDR3 length: 14 amino acids. Germline lookup yields CDR1 SGHRS and CDR2 YFSETQ. Between the trimmed V and J ends, which lost 0 bases and 7 bases, there was a span of 11 bases. Only in-frame clones appear in the TCRdb table, and some are missing; sequencing was by immunoSEQ multiplex PCR. The repertoire holds roughly 82,000 clones, with about 90% as singletons. About this clone itself: Its target is unknown.

J is TRBJ2-1 and V is TRBV5-1; TRBD2 is a possible D gene (6 bases). The specimen comprised CD4+ or CD8+ T cells sorted from blood, sampled in a trial of the OX40 agonist ivuxolimab. The receptor was derived from an adult with an advanced solid tumor such as melanoma, head and neck, liver or kidney cancer. The CDR3 sequence is CASSLVGLLNEQFF. The CDR3 nucleotides read TGCGCCAGCAGCTTGGTGGGACTCTTGAATGAGCAGTTCTTC.